This T cell receptor (beta chain) was captured by sequencing in a study of metastatic and nonmetastatic thyroid tumors. Study-wide context: Repertoire comparisons spanned blood and tumor or nodule tissue from malignant and benign thyroid patients. Study-wide points: In blood and tumor, TCR beta diversity was reportedly significantly higher in malignant thyroid tumors than in benign nodules.

Of note for this clone: Its specificity is not known.

Original processing notes: The authors used CDR3 differences across clinicopathological groups to build a distant-metastasis classifier for papillary thyroid cancer. Using MiXCR, TCRdb reanalyzed the PCR reads. The authors' filters were not applied to this entry. The repertoire holds around 12,000 clones, with around 33% as singletons. None of the patients had undergone any treatment ahead of thyroid surgery. V was clipped by 0 bases and J by 2 bases, with 7 bases between them. CDR3 length equals 14 residues. Per germline, CDR1 SGHTA and CDR2 FQGTGA. The sequence derives from a male donor with papillary thyroid cancer or a benign thyroid nodule (not recorded which). Some clones in this sample may be carry-over from other donors' samples. Sequencing was done on a sample of tumor tissue. The chain links TRBV7-3 to TRBJ2-5; a possible D gene is TRBD2 (6 bases). Written as DNA, the CDR3 is TGTGCCAGCAGCTTAACCGGGAGACAAGAGACCCAGTACTTC. Translation: CASSLTGRQETQYF.